This record concerns one TCR beta chain sequence. This sample was taken from a study of shared clonotypes between healthy human individuals. Study-wide context: Samples came from two female and three male donors aged 18 to 49.

Sequencing was performed with immunoSEQ multiplex PCR; in TCRdb, only in-frame clones are kept and a portion is missing. The data contain under 650,000 clones, roughly 95% of them singletons. The specimen was naive CD4+ T cells sorted from blood. Subset of the sample: CD45RA+ positively selected. The clonotype was recovered from a woman aged 25 to 45 in good health.

The CDR3 DNA follows: TGTGCCAGTAGTCGACGGACTAGCGAACCCTACGAGCAGTACTTC. Translating gives CASSRRTSEPYEQYF. This rearrangement joins TRBV19 to TRBJ2-7; 9 bases map to TRBD2. V lost 5 bases and J lost 2; bases outside the gene matches: 7. Germline V gene sequence: CDR1 LNHDA, CDR2 SQIVND (reference sequence). This CDR3 has 15 residues.